This passage covers 16 T cell receptor beta chains from one sample sequenced in a study of blood T cell repertoires in COVID-19. Measured with immunoSEQ multiplex PCR; TCRdb has only the in-frame clones, and not every one. The sample has a few hundred thousand clones, 87% seen once. The sample was PBMCs or T cells enriched from blood (not recorded which). The receptor set was obtained from a woman under 30 who had recovered from COVID-19.

The chain recombines TRBV28 with TRBJ1-2; D may be TRBD1 (5 bases). The CDR3 is 12 residues long. Trimming stripped 9 bases from V and 3 bases from J, with 11 bases between. Germline V lookup: CDR1 MDHEN, CDR2 SYDVKM. This CDR3 is CASTTGYYGYTF. DNA of the CDR3: TGTGCCAGTACAACAGGTTACTATGGCTACACCTTC.

The chain uses TRBV9 and TRBJ2-3, with D uncertain. Trimming removed 2 bases at V and 2 bases at J, with 12 bases between. The germline V gene encodes CDR1 SGDLS and CDR2 YYNGEE. This CDR3 is built from 15 residues. CDR3 DNA: TGTGCCAGCAGCGTCTCCCCGGCGGTCACAGATACGCAGTATTTT. This codes for CASSVSPAVTDTQYF.

This chain joins TRBV7-9 and TRBJ2-1; perhaps TRBD1 as D (5 bases). The ends were cut back, 5 bases at V and 4 bases at J, with 15 bases in the middle. This CDR3 is 15 amino acids long. CDR1 and CDR2 (germline): SEHNR, FQNEAQ (reference sequence). CDR3 in DNA: TGTGCCAGCAGCCCCCAGGGTGCCGGATACAATGAGCAGTTCTTC. Protein product: CASSPQGAGYNEQFF.

The rearrangement links TRBV29-1 to TRBJ1-1; D is ambiguous. Trimming cost V 0 bases and J 1 base, with 6 bases left between them. CDR1 is SQVTM and CDR2 is ANQGSEA in the germline V gene. The CDR3 length is 13 residues. The CDR3 spells CSVEDRRNTEAFF. The CDR3 DNA sequence: TGCAGCGTTGAAGATCGCAGGAACACTGAAGCTTTCTTT.

This rearrangement joins TRBV10-3 to TRBJ1-1; D remains unclear. The CDR3 is made up of 12 amino acids. CDR1 is ENHRY, CDR2 SYGVKD, per germline. V was shortened by 0 bases and J by 10 bases, with 9 bases between the two germline ends. The CDR3 region is CAISESAGVAFF. Written as DNA, the CDR3 is TGTGCCATCAGTGAGTCGGCCGGGGTAGCTTTCTTT.

The genes are TRBV7-2 and TRBJ1-4; tentatively, D is TRBD1 (5 bases). The V gene's germline CDR1 is SGHTA and CDR2 FQGNSA. V lost 8 bases and J lost 3, with 10 bases in between. The CDR3 runs to 13 residues. CDR3 protein: CASRTTSNEKLFF. The CDR3 DNA is TGTGCCAGCCGGACAACGTCTAATGAAAAACTGTTTTTT.

This clone appeared once. V is TRBV28 and J is TRBJ1-1; 7 bases line up with TRBD1. This CDR3 has 14 residues. Germline V gives CDR1 MDHEN, CDR2 SYDVKM. The trim removed 6 bases at V and 6 bases at J, leaving 10 bases unmatched. As DNA, the CDR3 is TGTGCCAGCAGACGTTCGGACAGGTGGGCTGAAGCTTTCTTT. It encodes CASRRSDRWAEAFF.

This clone was counted between two and nine times. The chain carries TRBV7-9 and TRBJ2-2, with D possibly matching TRBD1 (6 bases). V was pared by 4 bases and J by 1 base, with 7 bases between. Germline CDR1 reads SEHNR; CDR2 reads FQNEAQ (reference sequence). CDR3 length: 14 residues. The CDR3 is CASSSGQNTGELFF. The CDR3 bases are TGTGCCAGCAGCTCGGGACAGAACACCGGGGAGCTGTTTTTT.

The gene calls are TRBV27 and TRBJ1-2; TRBD1 matches at 8 bases. Germline values: CDR1 MNHEY, CDR2 SMNVEV (reference sequence). This CDR3 contains 15 residues. The trim removed 2 bases at V and 3 bases at J, leaving 5 bases unmatched. CDR3 nucleotide sequence: TGTGCCAGCAGTTTAGAAGGGACAGGCGACTATGGCTACACCTTC. The encoded protein is CASSLEGTGDYGYTF.

The chain couples TRBV27 to TRBJ2-1, with 8 nucleotides matching TRBD2. The CDR3 totals 14 residues. V lost 3 bases to trimming and J lost 5 bases; unmatched junction nucleotides: 3. Germline lookup yields CDR1 MNHEY and CDR2 SMNVEV (reference sequence). CDR3 coding DNA: TGTGCCAGCAGTTTGAGCGGGAGTAACAATGAGCAGTTCTTC. Translating gives CASSLSGSNNEQFF.

The V and J genes are TRBV4-3 and TRBJ1-2; TRBD1 agrees at 9 bases. J gave up 4 bases and V 0 bases, and 6 bases lay outside the gene matches. This CDR3 contains 16 residues. Per germline, CDR1 LGHNA and CDR2 YSLEER. The CDR3, as DNA: TGCGCCAGCAGCCAAGAAGGTTGGGGACAGGGCTATGGCTACACCTTC. This sequence encodes CASSQEGWGQGYGYTF.

V and J are TRBV7-2 and TRBJ2-5; the match to TRBD2 covers 7 bases. Unmatched junction bases numbered 6, after V lost 1 base and J lost 7 bases. Germline V lookup: CDR1 SGHTA, CDR2 FQGNSA. The length of the CDR3 is 14 residues. CDR3 DNA: TGTGCCAGCAGCTTAGACCCTCCGGGGGGGACCCAGTACTTC. Translating gives CASSLDPPGGTQYF.

In its sample, this clone was seen once. J is TRBJ1-6 and V is TRBV5-1; 9 nucleotides align to TRBD1. CDR1 and CDR2 from the germline V gene are SGHRS and YFSETQ. The CDR3 has 15 amino acids. Germline trimming cut 0 bases from V and 9 bases from J; bases unmatched to any gene: 4. CDR3 bases: TGCGCCAGCAGCTTGGCCGGACAGGGGAGTTCACCCCTCCACTTT. Translated: CASSLAGQGSSPLHF.

The gene calls are TRBV19 and TRBJ1-1; no clear D. The V gene's germline CDR1 is LNHDA and CDR2 SQIVND (reference sequence). Trimming left V 3 bases short and J 0 bases short, with 8 bases between. The CDR3 is made up of 14 amino acids. CDR3 amino acids: CASSMYNMNTEAFF. The CDR3 DNA reads as TGTGCCAGTAGTATGTACAACATGAACACTGAAGCTTTCTTT.

This CDR3 reads CASRDYGYTF. The CDR3 nucleotides read TGTGCCAGTCGTGACTATGGCTACACCTTC. The gene calls are TRBV19 and TRBJ1-2; D gene ambiguous. Germline assignment: CDR1 LNHDA and CDR2 SQIVND (reference sequence). Trimming removed 8 bases from V and 3 bases from J, with 4 bases in between. The CDR3 has 10 residues.

The chain joins TRBV2 to TRBJ2-1, with TRBD2 matching 10 bases. CDR3 length equals 13 residues. Germline loops: CDR1 SNHLY, CDR2 FYNNEI. Losses at the gene ends were 3 bases for V and 12 bases for J; bases not matched to a gene: 5. The DNA of the CDR3 is TGTGCCAGCAGTGATGGAGCGGGGGGGCTGCAGTTCTTC. Translated, it gives CASSDGAGGLQFF.